What follows is one T cell receptor beta chain and its context. The target antigen is unknown. Data came from immunoSEQ multiplex PCR; TCRdb stores just in-frame clones and leaves some out. The sample lists 60,000 to 75,000 clones, 85% to 95% occurring once. There are 15 residues in the CDR3. The V end lost 6 bases, the J end lost 0 bases, and 12 bases lay between the germline ends. Per the germline V gene, CDR1 is MGHRA and CDR2 is YSYEKL. The sample originates from a study of human thymus T cells. Study-wide results and caveats: Related work showed strongly overlapping thymic repertoires across unrelated individuals. Biased V and J segment usage appeared in thymus and peripheral blood.

Resections that were taken during corrective heart surgery supplied the thymus tissue. The donors were infants in Finland with congenital heart defects, otherwise immunologically healthy. The specimen was thymus tissue. The genes are TRBV4-1 and TRBJ1-3; a possible D gene is TRBD1 (6 bases). The TCR sequence derives from a girl less than two years old with a congenital heart defect but otherwise immunologically healthy. The CDR3 protein is CASRTGLYSGNTIYF. DNA of the CDR3: TGCGCCAGCAGGACAGGCTTATACTCTGGAAACACCATATATTTT.